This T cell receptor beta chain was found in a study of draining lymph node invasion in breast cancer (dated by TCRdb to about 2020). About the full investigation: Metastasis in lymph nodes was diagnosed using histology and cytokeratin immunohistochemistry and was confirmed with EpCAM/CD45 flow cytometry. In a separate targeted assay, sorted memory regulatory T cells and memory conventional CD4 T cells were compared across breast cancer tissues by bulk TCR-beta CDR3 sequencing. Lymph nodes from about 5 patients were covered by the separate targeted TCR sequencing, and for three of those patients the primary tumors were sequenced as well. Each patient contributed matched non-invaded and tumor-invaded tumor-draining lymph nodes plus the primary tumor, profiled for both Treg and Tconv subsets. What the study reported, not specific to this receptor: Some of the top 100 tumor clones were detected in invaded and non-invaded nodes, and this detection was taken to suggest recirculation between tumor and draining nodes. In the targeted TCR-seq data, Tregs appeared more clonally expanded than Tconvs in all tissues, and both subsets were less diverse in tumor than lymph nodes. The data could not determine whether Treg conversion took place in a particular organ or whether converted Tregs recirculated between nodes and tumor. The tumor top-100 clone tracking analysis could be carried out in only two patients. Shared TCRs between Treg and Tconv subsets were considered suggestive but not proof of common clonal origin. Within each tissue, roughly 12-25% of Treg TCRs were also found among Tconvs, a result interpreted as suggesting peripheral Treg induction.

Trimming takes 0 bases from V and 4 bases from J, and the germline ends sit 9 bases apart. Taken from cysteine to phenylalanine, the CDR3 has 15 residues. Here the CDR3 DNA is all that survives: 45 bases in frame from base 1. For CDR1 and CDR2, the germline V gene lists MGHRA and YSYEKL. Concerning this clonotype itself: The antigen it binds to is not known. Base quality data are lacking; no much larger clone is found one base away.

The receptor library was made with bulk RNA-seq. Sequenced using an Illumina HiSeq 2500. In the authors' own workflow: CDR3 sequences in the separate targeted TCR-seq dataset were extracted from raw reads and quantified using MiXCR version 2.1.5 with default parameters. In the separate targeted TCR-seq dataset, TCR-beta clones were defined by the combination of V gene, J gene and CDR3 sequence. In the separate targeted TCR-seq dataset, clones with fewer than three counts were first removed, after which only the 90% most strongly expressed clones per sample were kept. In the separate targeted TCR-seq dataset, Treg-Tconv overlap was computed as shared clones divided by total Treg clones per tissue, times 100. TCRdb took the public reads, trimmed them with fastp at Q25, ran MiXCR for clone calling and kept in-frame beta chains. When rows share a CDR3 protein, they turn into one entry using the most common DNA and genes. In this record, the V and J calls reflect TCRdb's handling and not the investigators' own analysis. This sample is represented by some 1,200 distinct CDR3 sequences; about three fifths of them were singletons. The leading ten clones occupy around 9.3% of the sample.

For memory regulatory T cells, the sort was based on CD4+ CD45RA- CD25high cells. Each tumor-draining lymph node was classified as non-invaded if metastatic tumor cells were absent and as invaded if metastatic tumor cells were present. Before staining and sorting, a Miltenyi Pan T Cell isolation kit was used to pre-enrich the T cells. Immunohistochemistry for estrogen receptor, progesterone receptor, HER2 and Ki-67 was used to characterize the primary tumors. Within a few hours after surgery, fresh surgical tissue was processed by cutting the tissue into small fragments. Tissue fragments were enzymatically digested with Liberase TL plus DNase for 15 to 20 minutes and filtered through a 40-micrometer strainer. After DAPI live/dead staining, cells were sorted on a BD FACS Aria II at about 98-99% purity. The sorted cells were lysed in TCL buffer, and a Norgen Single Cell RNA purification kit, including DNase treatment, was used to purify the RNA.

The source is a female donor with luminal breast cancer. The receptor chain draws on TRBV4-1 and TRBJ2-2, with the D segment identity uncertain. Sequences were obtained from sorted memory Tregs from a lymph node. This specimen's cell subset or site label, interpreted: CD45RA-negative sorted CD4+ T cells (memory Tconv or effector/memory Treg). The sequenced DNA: TGCGCCAGCAGCCAAGAAGGCTTTCGCACCGGGGAGCTGTTTTTT. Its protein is CASSQEGFRTGELFF.